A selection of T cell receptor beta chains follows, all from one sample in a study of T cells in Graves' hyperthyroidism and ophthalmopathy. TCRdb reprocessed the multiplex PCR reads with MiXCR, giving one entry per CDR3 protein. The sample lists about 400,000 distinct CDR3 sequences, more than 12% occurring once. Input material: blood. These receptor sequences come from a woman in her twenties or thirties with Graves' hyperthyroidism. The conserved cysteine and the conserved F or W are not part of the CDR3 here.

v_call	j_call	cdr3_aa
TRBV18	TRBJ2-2	ASSPWTELTGELF
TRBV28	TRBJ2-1	ASSFTGTTFYNEQF
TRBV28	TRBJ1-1	ASNSTGTVPEAF
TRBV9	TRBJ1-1	ASSEGTGGTEAF
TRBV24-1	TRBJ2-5	ATGGLTQETQY
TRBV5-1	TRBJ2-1	ASSSSGRERDKSSYNEQF
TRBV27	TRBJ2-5	ASRMSRGAQETQY
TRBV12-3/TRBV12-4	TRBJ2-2	ASRTRQIGLAGGRIGELF
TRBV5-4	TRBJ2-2	ASTQGGANTGELF
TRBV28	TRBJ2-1	ASRLTGDNEQF
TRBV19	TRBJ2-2	ASSIDWAGTGELF
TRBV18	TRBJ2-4	ASSPGVGAKNIQY
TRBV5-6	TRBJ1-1	ASSLQGARAF
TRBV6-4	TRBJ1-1	ASSDGEGFEAF
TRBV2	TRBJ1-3	ASSDSYSGNTIY
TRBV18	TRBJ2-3	ASSPDMRERQY
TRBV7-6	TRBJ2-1	ASSSDISYNEQF
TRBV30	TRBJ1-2	AWSSGGGYT
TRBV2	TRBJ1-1	ASREDRQNTEAF
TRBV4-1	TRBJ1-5	ASSQGGLWGQGVGNQPQH
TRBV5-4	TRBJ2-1	ASSLWTSGRGEQF
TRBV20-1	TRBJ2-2	SARASGRSAGELF
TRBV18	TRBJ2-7	ASSPPNSGTTSRQY
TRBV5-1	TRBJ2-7	ASSLEGTGAYEQY
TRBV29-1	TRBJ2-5	SVENRDSQETQY
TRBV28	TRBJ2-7	ASSTLAGGPGEQY
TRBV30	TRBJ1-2	AWSGGEGYT
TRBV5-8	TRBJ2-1	ASNVAPIAGGTPYNEQF
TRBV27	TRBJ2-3	ASSSKWGAGMDGTDTQY
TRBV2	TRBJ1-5	ASRRGGQTGNQPQH
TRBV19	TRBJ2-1	ASSIYSGGSNEQF
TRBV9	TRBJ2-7	ASSVGAQPYEQY
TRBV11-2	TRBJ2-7	ASSTPTGAYEQY
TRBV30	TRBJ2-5	AWRKSGSETQY
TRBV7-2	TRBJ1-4	ASSLGGSSEKLF
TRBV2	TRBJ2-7	ASRPGLALGGEQY
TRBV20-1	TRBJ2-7	SARPTGCSYEQY
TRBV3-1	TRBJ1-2	ASSQSQGANYGYT
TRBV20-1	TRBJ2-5	SAFGSVVLETQY
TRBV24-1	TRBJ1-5	ATSGRDSQNQPQH
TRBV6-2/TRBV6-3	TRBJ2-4	ASRTGSYVTEAKNIQY
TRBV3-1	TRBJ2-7	ASSQAGGLAGPYEQY
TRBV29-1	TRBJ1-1	SVAGGWNTEAF
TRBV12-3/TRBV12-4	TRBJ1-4	ASSLGQGPNEKLF
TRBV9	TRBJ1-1	ASSVAGGRNTEAF
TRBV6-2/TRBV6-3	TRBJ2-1	ASSRDPSYNEQF
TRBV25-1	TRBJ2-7	ASRESSGTGFYEQY